The clone carrying this T cell receptor (beta chain) came up a few times. Antigen specificity is unknown. The CDR3 regions of TCR beta were amplified from RNA transcripts. TCR CDR3 regions were first amplified by RT-PCR with HTBI primers. TCRdb reprocessed the multiplex PCR reads via MiXCR and lists one record per CDR3 protein. The sample holds a few hundred thousand distinct CDR3 sequences, roughly a sixth seen once. The germline V gene has CDR1 MDHEN and CDR2 SYDVKM. The CDR3 spans 13 residues. V dropped 8 bases and J dropped 4 bases, with 14 bases sitting between them. The data were obtained in a study of T cells in Graves' hyperthyroidism and ophthalmopathy. Study-wide results and limits: Peripheral blood also featured most of the thyroid clonotypes expanded above 0.001. A model using 13 V-J features told ophthalmopathy apart from stable hyperthyroidism. Prediction of ophthalmopathy progression came a median 6.5 months pre-onset.

The specimen was blood. This receptor was identified in a woman aged 40 to 50 with Graves' ophthalmopathy. The chain recombines TRBV28 with TRBJ2-5; tentative D call: TRBD2 (5 bases). The CDR3 bases are TGTGCCAGCGATACCGGTGGAGGAGAGACCCAGTACTTC. It is translated as CASDTGGGETQYF.